These 11 T cell receptor beta chains share one sample of origin, sequenced in a study of regulatory T cells in long-lasting Graves disease. Assembly of TCR beta libraries relied on iRepertoire HTBI primers together with Arm-PCR of CDR3 regions. Using its own MiXCR run on the multiplex PCR reads, TCRdb lists one record per CDR3 protein. This sample yields some 280,000 distinct CDR3 sequences, of which 22% are seen a single time; roughly three fifths belongs to the top ten. Documented time point: persistent/refractory GD, antithyroid drugs over 5 years with positive TRAb. RNA extracted from PBMCs served as the sequencing template. The source was peripheral blood mononuclear cells (PBMCs), collected when the disease was refractory, from a patient treated with antithyroid drugs. These receptors came from a female donor with Graves disease.

The rearrangement uses TRBV7-2 and TRBJ2-7; tentative D call: TRBD2 (5 bases). In germline, CDR1 is SGHTA, CDR2 FQGNSA. Between the trimmed V and J ends, which lost 0 bases and 6 bases, there was a span of 12 bases. This CDR3 spans 14 amino acids. This CDR3 reads CASSLARASPEQYF. CDR3 sequence (DNA): TGTGCCAGCAGCTTAGCGAGGGCTAGCCCCGAGCAGTACTTC.

This clonotype was seen only a few times. The chain is built from TRBV15 and TRBJ1-2; the D is unclear. CDR1 and CDR2 (germline): LNHNV, YYDKDF (reference sequence). This CDR3 spans 18 amino acids. V shed 0 bases and J shed 4 bases, with 21 bases lying between them. The CDR3 DNA reads as TGTGCCACCAGCAGAGATAGAGGCCTAAACGGCGGGAGCTATGGCTACACCTTC. Amino acid sequence: CATSRDRGLNGGSYGYTF. The complete variable domain, with remaining parts taken from reference TRBV15 and TRBJ1-2, reads DAMVIQNPRYQVTQFGKPVTLSCSQTLNHNVMYWYQQKSSQAPKLLFHYYDKDFNNEADTPDNFQSRRPNTSFCFLDIRSPGLGDTAMYLCATSRDRGLNGGSYGYTFGSGTRLTVV.

The chain uses TRBV10-3 and TRBJ2-5, with D hard to call. V lost 0 bases, J lost 2 bases, and 7 bases lay in between. Germline lookup yields CDR1 ENHRY and CDR2 SYGVKD. There are 14 residues in the CDR3. The CDR3 region is CAISESRGQETQYF. The CDR3 DNA reads as TGTGCCATCAGTGAGTCGCGCGGTCAAGAGACCCAGTACTTC.

This chain links TRBV3-1 with TRBJ2-7; D possibly corresponds to TRBD1 (6 bases). Per the germline V gene, CDR1 is LGHDT and CDR2 is YNNKEL (reference sequence). This CDR3 has 15 residues. Trimming left V 7 bases short and J 0 bases short, with 16 bases between. The CDR3 spells CASNTGLGFSYEQYF. CDR3 sequence (DNA): TGTGCCAGCAATACAGGGTTGGGCTTCTCCTACGAGCAGTACTTC.

The chain has TRBV7-2 and TRBJ2-1; D is unclear. This CDR3 has 15 residues. The V end lost 5 bases, the J end lost 2 bases, and 13 bases lay between the germline ends. The germline V gene has CDR1 SGHTA and CDR2 FQGNSA. CDR3 sequence: CASSLSPGPYNEQFF. The CDR3, as DNA: TGTGCCAGCAGCCTCTCCCCCGGACCCTACAATGAGCAGTTCTTC.

This clonotype was seen many times. The rearrangement joins TRBV28 to TRBJ1-2; 7 nucleotides agree with TRBD1. Looked up from germline, CDR1 is MDHEN and CDR2 is SYDVKM. CDR3 length equals 14 residues. Germline trimming cut 5 bases from V and 2 bases from J; bases unmatched to any gene: 5. The CDR3 sequence: CASSIGQENYGYTF. In nucleotides, the CDR3 is TGTGCCAGCAGTATCGGACAGGAGAACTATGGCTACACCTTC.

In this sample, this clonotype turned up a few times. V is TRBV9 and J is TRBJ2-7, with 14 bases matching TRBD2. Germline CDR1 and CDR2: SGDLS and YYNGEE. This CDR3 region has 16 residues. V gave up 3 bases and J gave up 4 bases; unmatched junction bases: 6. The CDR3, as DNA: TGTGCCAGCAGCGCTGGGACTAGCGGGAGTCTTTACGAGCAGTACTTC. Amino acids: CASSAGTSGSLYEQYF.

The chain uses TRBV7-9 and TRBJ2-3; D gene uncertain. Trimming stripped 6 bases from V and 1 base from J, with 11 bases between. The CDR3 extends over 14 amino acids. Germline V gene sequence: CDR1 SEHNR, CDR2 FQNEAQ (reference sequence). The CDR3 DNA is TGTGCCAGCAGGGCGGTAGTCGGCACAGATACGCAGTATTTT. The encoded protein is CASRAVVGTDTQYF.

Concerning this clonotype: A much larger clonotype is one base distant, so this may be a read error. The chain carries TRBV6-1 and TRBJ2-7, with 9 bases lining up with TRBD2. Per germline, CDR1 MNHNS and CDR2 SASEGT. The V gene end was trimmed by 8 bases and the J gene end by 4 bases; junction bases not matched to a gene: 9. There are 14 residues in the CDR3. The chain's CDR3 is CASGYGGREYEQYF. The CDR3 nucleotides read TGTGCCAGCGGGTACGGCGGGAGGGAGTACGAGCAGTACTTC.

V gene TRBV2 combines with J gene TRBJ1-5, with D perhaps TRBD1 (5 bases). Trimming cost V 10 bases and J 4 bases, with 20 bases left between them. This CDR3 spans 15 amino acids. CDR1 and CDR2 from the germline V gene are SNHLY and FYNNEI. CDR3 bases: TGTGCCAACTCCGGGACTTCCTTTAGTAATCAGCCCCAGCATTTT. Residues: CANSGTSFSNQPQHF.

This clonotype was seen many times. The V call is TRBV29-1, the J call TRBJ2-5; D might be TRBD1 (6 bases). Trimming left V 3 bases short and J 4 bases short, with 18 bases between. The CDR3 length is 15 residues. Germline V lookup: CDR1 SQVTM, CDR2 ANQGSEA. The CDR3 region is CSVDRTRGRGETQYF. CDR3 in DNA: TGCAGCGTTGACAGAACCAGGGGACGGGGAGAGACCCAGTACTTC.